The clone carrying this TCR beta chain was detected only once. Its antigen is unidentified. The sample is drawn from a study of CD8+CD57+ T cells in acquired aplastic anemia. Study in general: The DNA of sorted CD4+ and CD8+ cells averaged 3.2 ug.

Germline V CDR1 and CDR2: SGHRS, YFSETQ. J was trimmed by 6 bases and V by 3 bases; bases with no gene match: 8. The CDR3 spans 15 residues. Genomic DNA constituted the template upon which TCR beta VDJ and CDR3 profiling was performed. TCRdb re-analysed the reads in MiXCR, keeping a single row per CDR3 protein. Of about 270,000 distinct CDR3 sequences listed, roughly 50% were seen once; the top ten hold 6.5% to 10%. Study-wide results and caveats: Patients and controls had CD8+ Simpson's diversity values that were not significantly distinct.

The V and J genes are TRBV5-1 and TRBJ1-2, with 10 nucleotides matching TRBD1. The receptor was derived from a human donor with severe aplastic anemia or a healthy control (not recorded which). Material: sorted CD4+, CD8+, or CD8+CD57+ T cells (not recorded which) from PBMCs. Here the CDR3 DNA reads TGCGCCAGCAGCTCGGGACAGGGGAGAAAGAATGGCTACACCTTC. Translated, it gives CASSSGQGRKNGYTF.